The subject of this entry is one T cell receptor beta chain. What it binds is unknown. This entry is derived from a study of OX40 agonist ivuxolimab in advanced cancers. Study overall: Ivuxolimab, which is an agonistic anti-OX40 (CD134) antibody, was administered to the patients. Partial responses, seen in three patients, involved one hepatocellular carcinoma and two cutaneous melanomas. Study observations and caveats: Antigen specificity remained undetermined for the expanded peripheral T cells.

Looked up from germline, CDR1 is SGHRS and CDR2 is YFSETQ. After removal of 2 bases from V and 4 bases from J, the junction contained 2 bases not matched to a gene. This CDR3 contains 13 residues. Profiling relied on immunoSEQ multiplex PCR, and the TCRdb table lists in-frame clones only, not all of them. The sample lists 57,000 or so clones; 70% to 90% were seen once. Cycle 7 day 1, cycle 4 day 1, and baseline were the timepoints at which blood was sampled. Specimen: CD4+ or CD8+ T cells sorted from blood, collected in a trial of the OX40 agonist ivuxolimab. The source of this sequence is an adult with an advanced solid tumor such as melanoma, head and neck, liver or kidney cancer. The chain carries TRBV5-1 and TRBJ2-5; TRBD2 matches 7 bases. Here the CDR3 reads CASSFTGGETQYF. CDR3 nucleotide sequence: TGCGCCAGCAGCTTCACGGGAGGAGAGACCCAGTACTTC.